This T cell receptor (beta chain) derives from a study of blood T cell repertoires in COVID-19. The germline CDR1 and CDR2 sequences are ENHRY and SYGVKD. With 2 bases clipped from V and 7 bases from J, the junction kept 2 bases outside the gene matches. The CDR3 is 14 amino acids. The assay was immunoSEQ multiplex PCR, and TCRdb's table has in-frame clones only and misses some. This table has 190,000 or so clones, about 83% appearing once. This chain links TRBV10-3 with TRBJ2-3; 11 bases fit TRBD2. The origin of this receptor is a middle-aged man with active or convalescent COVID-19. Sequencing was carried out using peripheral blood. CDR3 DNA sequence: TGTGCCATCAGTGAGGCTAGCGGGAGGTATACGCAGTATTTT. Its translation: CAISEASGRYTQYF.